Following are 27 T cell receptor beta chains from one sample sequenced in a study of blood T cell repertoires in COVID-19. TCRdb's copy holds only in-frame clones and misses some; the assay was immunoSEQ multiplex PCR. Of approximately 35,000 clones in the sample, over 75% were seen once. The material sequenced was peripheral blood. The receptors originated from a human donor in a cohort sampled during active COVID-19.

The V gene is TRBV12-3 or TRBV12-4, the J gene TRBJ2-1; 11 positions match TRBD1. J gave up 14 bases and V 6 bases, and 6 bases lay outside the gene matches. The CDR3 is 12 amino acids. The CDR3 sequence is CASRRTGGAEFF. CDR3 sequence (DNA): TGTGCCAGCAGGAGGACAGGGGGCGCAGAGTTCTTC.

CDR3 coding DNA: TGTGCCATCAGTGGAACAGGGAACTATGGCTACACCTTC. Translation gives CAISGTGNYGYTF. The chain couples TRBV10-3 to TRBJ1-2; tentatively, D is TRBD1 (6 bases). V was cut by 4 bases and J by 2 bases, with 8 bases left in between. Germline values: CDR1 ENHRY, CDR2 SYGVKD. The CDR3 covers 13 residues.

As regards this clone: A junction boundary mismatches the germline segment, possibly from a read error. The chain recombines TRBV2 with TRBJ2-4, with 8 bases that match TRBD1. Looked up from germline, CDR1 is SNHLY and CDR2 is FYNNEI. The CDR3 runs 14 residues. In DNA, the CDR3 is TGTGCCAGCATCCCCGGGACAGGTCTTAATCGCTTGGAATTC. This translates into CASIPGTGLNRLEF.

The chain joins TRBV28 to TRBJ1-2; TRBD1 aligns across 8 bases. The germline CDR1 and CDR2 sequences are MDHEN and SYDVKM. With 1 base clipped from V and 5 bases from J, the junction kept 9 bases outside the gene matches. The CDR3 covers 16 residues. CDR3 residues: CASSLLGSGGPYGYTF. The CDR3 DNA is TGTGCCAGCAGTTTATTGGGGTCAGGGGGCCCATATGGCTACACCTTC.

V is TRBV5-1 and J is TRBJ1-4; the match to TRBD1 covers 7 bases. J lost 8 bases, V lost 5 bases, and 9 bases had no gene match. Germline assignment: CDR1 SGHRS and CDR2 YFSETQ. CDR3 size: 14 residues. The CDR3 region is CASSSDRVEEKLFF. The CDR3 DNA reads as TGCGCCAGCAGTTCTGACAGGGTTGAGGAAAAACTGTTTTTT. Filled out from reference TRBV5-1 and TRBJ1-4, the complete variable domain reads KAGVTQTPRYLIKTRGQQVTLSCSPISGHRSVSWYQQTPGQGLQFLFEYFSETQRNKGNFPGRFSGRQFSNSRSEMNVSTLELGDSALYLCASSSDRVEEKLFFGSGTQLSVL.

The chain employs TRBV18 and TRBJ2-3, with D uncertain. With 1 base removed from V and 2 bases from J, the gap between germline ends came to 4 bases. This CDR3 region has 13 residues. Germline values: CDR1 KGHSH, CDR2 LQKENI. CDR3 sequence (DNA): TGTGCCAGCTCACCACTCCTCACAGATACGCAGTATTTT. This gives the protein CASSPLLTDTQYF.

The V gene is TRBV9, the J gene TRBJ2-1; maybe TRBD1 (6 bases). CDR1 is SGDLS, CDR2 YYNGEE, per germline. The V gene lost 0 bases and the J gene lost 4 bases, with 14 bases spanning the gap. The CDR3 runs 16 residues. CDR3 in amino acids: CASSVATGTFYNEQFF. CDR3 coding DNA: TGTGCCAGCAGCGTAGCTACAGGGACCTTTTACAATGAGCAGTTCTTC.

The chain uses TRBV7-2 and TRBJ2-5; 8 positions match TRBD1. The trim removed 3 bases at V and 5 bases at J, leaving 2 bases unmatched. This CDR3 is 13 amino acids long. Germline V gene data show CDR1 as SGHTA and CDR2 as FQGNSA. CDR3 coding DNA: TGTGCCAGCAGCTTGAACAGGGGGGAGACCCAGTACTTC. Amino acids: CASSLNRGETQYF.

In nucleotides, the CDR3 is TGTGCCAGCAGCGTTTCAGGAGGACTCTCTGGAAACACCATATATTTT. Translated: CASSVSGGLSGNTIYF. This chain joins TRBV9 and TRBJ1-3; D gene unclear. The V end lost 2 bases, the J end lost 0 bases, and 12 bases lay between the germline ends. CDR1 SGDLS and CDR2 YYNGEE come from the germline V gene. The CDR3 has 16 residues.

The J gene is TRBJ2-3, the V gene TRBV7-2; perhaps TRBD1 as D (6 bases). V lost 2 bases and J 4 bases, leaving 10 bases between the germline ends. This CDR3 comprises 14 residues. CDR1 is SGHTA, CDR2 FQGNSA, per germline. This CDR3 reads CASSLWGLPDTQYF. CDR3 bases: TGTGCCAGCAGCTTATGGGGGCTGCCAGATACGCAGTATTTT.

This chain's CDR3 is CASSPHGPGTRLGNQPQHF. The CDR3, as DNA: TGTGCCAGTAGTCCCCATGGACCGGGAACGAGATTGGGCAATCAGCCCCAGCATTTT. The J gene is TRBJ1-5, the V gene TRBV19; D unresolved. Looked up from germline, CDR1 is LNHDA and CDR2 is SQIVND (reference sequence). The CDR3 length is 19 residues. Trimming removed 5 bases from V and 2 bases from J, with 25 bases in between.

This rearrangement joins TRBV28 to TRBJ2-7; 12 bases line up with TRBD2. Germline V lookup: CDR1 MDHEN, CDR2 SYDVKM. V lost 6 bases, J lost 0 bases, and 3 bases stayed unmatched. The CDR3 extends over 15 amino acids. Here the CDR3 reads CASSPLAGGSYEQYF. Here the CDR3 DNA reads TGTGCCAGCAGCCCACTAGCGGGGGGCTCCTACGAGCAGTACTTC.

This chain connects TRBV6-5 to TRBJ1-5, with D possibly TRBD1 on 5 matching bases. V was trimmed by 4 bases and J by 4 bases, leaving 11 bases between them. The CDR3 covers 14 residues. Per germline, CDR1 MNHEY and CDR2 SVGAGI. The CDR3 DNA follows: TGTGCCAGCAGTTTCCAGGGTCTTAATCAGCCCCAGCATTTT. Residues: CASSFQGLNQPQHF.

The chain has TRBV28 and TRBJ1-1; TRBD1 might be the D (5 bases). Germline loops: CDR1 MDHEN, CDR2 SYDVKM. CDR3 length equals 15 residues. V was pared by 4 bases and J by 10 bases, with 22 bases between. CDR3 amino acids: CASSWLAGRGLGAFF. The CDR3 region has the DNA TGTGCCAGCAGTTGGCTGGCAGGGAGGGGTTTGGGAGCTTTCTTT.

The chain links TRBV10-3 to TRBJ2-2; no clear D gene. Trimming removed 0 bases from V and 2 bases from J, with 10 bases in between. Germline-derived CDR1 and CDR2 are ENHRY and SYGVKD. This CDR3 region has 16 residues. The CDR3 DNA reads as TGTGCCATCAGTGAGTCGATGGGCACTAACACCGGGGAGCTGTTTTTT. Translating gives CAISESMGTNTGELFF.

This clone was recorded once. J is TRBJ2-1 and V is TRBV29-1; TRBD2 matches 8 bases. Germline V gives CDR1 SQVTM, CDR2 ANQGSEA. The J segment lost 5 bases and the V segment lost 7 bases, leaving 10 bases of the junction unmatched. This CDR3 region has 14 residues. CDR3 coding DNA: TGCAGCGGATACGGGGGGGCAACTAACAATGAGCAGTTCTTC. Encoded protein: CSGYGGATNNEQFF.

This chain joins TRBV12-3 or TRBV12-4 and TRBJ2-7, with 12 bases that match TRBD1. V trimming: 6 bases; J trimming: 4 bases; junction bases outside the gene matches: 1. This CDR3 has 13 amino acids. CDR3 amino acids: CASRGQGAYEQYF. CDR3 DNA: TGTGCCAGCAGGGGACAGGGGGCATACGAGCAGTACTTC.

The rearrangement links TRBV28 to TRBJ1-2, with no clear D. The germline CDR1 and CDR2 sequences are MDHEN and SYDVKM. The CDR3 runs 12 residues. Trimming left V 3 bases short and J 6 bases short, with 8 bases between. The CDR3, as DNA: TGTGCCAGCAGTTTCGATCGGGATGGCTACACCTTC. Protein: CASSFDRDGYTF.

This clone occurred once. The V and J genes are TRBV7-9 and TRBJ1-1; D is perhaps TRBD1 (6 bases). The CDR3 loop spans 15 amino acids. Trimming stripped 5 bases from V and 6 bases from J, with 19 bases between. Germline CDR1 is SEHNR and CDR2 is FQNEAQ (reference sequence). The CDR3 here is CASSTHGDIYAEAFF. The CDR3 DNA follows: TGTGCCAGCAGCACACATGGGGACATTTATGCTGAAGCTTTCTTT.

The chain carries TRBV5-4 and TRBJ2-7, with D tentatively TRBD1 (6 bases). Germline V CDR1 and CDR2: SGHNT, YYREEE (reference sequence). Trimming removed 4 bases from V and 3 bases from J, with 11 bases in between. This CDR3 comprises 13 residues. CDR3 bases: TGTGCCAGCAGCCGTAACAGGGACTACGAGCAGTACTTC. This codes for CASSRNRDYEQYF.

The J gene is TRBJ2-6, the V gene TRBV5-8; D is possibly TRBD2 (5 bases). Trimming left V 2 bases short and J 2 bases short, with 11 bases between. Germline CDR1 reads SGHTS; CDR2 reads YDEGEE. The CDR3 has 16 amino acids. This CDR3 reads CASSFTVGTGANVLTF. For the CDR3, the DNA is TGTGCCAGCAGCTTTACTGTCGGGACTGGGGCCAACGTCCTGACTTTC.

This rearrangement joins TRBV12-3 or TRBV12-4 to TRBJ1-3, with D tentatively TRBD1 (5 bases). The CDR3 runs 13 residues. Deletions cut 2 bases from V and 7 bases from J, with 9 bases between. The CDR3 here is CASSLQGMNTIYF. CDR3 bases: TGTGCCAGCAGTTTACAGGGTATGAACACCATATATTTT.

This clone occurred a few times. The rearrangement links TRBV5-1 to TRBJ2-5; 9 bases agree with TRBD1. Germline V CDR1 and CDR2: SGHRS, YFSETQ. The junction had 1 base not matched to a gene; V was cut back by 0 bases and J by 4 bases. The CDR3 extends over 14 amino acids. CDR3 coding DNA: TGCGCCAGCAGCTTGGTGGGACAGGGAGAGACCCAGTACTTC. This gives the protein CASSLVGQGETQYF.

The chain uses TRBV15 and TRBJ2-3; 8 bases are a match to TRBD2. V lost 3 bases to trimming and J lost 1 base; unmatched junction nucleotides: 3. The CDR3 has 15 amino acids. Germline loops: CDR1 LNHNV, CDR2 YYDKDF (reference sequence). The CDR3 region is CATSRGGLGTDTQYF. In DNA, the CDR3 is TGTGCCACCAGCAGGGGGGGACTAGGCACAGATACGCAGTATTTT.

The CDR3 loop is CATSDPGDRGDEQYF. The CDR3 nucleotides are TGTGCCACCAGTGACCCCGGGGACAGGGGCGACGAGCAGTACTTC. This chain connects TRBV24-1 to TRBJ2-7; 10 nucleotides line up with TRBD1. The V gene end was trimmed by 4 bases and the J gene end by 5 bases; junction bases not matched to a gene: 7. The V gene's germline CDR1 is KGHDR and CDR2 SFDVKD. The CDR3 is 15 residues long.

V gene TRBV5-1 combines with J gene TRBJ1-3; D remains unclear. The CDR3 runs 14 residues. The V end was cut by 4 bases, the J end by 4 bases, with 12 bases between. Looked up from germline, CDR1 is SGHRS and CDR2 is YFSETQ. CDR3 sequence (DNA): TGCGCCAGCAGCACCGGCGCGGCCGGAAACACCATATATTTT. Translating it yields CASSTGAAGNTIYF.

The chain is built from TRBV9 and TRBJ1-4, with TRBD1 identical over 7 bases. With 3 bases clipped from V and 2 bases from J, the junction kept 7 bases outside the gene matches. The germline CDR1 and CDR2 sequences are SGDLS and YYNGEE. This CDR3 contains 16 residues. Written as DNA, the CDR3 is TGTGCCAGCAGCGGACCCCAGACAGGGACTAATGAAAAACTGTTTTTT. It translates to CASSGPQTGTNEKLFF.